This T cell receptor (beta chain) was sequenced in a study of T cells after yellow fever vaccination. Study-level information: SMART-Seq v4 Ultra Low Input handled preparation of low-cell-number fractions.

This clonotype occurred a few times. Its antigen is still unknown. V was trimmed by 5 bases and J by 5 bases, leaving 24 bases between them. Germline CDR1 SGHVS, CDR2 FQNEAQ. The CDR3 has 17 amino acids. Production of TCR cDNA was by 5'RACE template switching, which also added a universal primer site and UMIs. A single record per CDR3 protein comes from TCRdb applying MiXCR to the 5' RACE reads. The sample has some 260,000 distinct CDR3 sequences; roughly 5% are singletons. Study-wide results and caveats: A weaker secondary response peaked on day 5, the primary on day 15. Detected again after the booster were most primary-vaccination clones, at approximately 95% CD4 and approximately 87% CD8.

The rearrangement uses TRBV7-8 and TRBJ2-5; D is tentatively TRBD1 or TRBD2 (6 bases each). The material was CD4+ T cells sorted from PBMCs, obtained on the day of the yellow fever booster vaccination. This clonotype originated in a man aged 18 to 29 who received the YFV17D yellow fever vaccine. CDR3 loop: CASSRLGRGIGGETQYF. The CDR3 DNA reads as TGTGCCAGCAGCCGACTGGGGAGAGGAATAGGGGGGGAGACCCAGTACTTC.